Detailed here is one T cell receptor beta chain. CDR1 is MRHNA, CDR2 SNTAGT, per germline. There are 18 residues in the CDR3. Trimming took off 6 bases at V and 1 base at J, with 22 bases between the two ends. These data come from a study of T cells after somatic rescue of genetic block. The protocol was immunoSEQ multiplex PCR, while the TCRdb copy is restricted to in-frame clones and leaves out a portion. Of approximately 8,000 clones in the sample, roughly 76% were seen once. The V and J genes are TRBV6-4 and TRBJ2-1; the D gene is possibly TRBD2 (6 bases). The material sequenced was peripheral blood mononuclear cells (PBMCs). The source is a boy between 10 and 17 years old. This CDR3 is CASRGGLRGWLSYNEQFF. In DNA form, the CDR3 reads TGTGCCAGCAGGGGGGGACTTCGTGGCTGGTTGTCCTACAATGAGCAGTTCTTC.